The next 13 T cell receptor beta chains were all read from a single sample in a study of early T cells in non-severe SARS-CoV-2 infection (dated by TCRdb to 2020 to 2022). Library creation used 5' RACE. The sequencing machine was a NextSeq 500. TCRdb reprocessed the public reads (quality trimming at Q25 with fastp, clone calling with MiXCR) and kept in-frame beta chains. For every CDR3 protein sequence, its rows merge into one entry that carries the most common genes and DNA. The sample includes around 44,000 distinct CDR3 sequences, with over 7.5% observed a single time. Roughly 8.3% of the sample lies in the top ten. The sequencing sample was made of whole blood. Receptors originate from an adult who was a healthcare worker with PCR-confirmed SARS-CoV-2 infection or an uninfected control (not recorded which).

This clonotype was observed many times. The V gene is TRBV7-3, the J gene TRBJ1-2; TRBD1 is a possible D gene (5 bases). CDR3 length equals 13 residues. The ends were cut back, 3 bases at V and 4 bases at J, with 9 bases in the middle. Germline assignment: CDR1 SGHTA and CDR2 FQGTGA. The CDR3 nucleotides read TGTGCCAGCAGCTTGGGGGATAGCTATGGCTACACCTTC. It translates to CASSLGDSYGYTF.

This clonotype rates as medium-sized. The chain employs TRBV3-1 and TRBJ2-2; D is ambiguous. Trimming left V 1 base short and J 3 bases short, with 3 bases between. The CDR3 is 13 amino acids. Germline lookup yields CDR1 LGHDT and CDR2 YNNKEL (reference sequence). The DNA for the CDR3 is TGTGCCAGCAGCCAAGTTTACACCGGGGAGCTGTTTTTT. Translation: CASSQVYTGELFF.

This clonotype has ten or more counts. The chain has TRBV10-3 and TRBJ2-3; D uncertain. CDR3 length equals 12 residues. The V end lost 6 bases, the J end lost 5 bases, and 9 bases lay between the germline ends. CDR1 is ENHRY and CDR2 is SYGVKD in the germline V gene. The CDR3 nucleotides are TGTGCCATCAGCTCTAAGGGAGATACGCAGTATTTT. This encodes CAISSKGDTQYF.

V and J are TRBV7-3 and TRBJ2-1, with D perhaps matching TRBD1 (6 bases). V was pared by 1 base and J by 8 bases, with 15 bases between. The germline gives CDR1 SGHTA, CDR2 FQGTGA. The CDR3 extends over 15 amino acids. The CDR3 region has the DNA TGTGCCAGCAGCTTAAGGGCAGGGGACGGTGATGAGCAGTTCTTC. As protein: CASSLRAGDGDEQFF.

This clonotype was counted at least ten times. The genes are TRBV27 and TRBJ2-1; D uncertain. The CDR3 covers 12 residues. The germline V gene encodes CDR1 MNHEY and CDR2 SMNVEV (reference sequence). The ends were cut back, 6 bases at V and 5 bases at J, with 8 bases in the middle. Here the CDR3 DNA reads TGTGCCAGCAGCCATGGTGACAATGAGCAGTTCTTC. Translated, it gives CASSHGDNEQFF.

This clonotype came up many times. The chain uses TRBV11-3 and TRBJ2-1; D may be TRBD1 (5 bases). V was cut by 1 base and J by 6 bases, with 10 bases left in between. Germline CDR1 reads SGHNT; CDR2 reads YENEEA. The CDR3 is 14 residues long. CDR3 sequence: CASSLARGSNEQFF. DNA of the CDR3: TGTGCCAGCAGCTTAGCAAGGGGTAGCAATGAGCAGTTCTTC.

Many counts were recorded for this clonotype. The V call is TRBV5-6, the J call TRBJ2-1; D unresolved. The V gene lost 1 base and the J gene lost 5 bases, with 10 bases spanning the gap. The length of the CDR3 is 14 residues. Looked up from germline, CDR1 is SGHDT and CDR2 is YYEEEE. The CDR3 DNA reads TGTGCCAGCAGCTTGTATCAAGCCGACAATGAGCAGTTCTTC. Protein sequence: CASSLYQADNEQFF.

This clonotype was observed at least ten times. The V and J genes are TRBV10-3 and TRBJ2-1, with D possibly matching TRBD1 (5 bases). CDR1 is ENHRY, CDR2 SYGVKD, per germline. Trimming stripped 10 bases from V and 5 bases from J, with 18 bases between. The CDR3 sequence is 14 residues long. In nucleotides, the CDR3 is TGTGCCACCGACAAGGGTACAGGCAACAATGAGCAGTTCTTC. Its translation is CATDKGTGNNEQFF.

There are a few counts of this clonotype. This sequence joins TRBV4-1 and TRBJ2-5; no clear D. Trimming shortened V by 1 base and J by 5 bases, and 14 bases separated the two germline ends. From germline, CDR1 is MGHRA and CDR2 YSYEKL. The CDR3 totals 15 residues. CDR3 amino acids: CASSQVPPGTETQYF. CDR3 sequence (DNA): TGCGCCAGCAGCCAAGTGCCACCGGGCACGGAGACCCAGTACTTC.

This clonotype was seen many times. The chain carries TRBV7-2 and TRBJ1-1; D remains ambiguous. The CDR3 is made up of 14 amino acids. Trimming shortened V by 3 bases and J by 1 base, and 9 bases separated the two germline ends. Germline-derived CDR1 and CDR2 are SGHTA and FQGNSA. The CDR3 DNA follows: TGTGCCAGCAGCTTTCAACGCCAGAACACTGAAGCTTTCTTT. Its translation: CASSFQRQNTEAFF.

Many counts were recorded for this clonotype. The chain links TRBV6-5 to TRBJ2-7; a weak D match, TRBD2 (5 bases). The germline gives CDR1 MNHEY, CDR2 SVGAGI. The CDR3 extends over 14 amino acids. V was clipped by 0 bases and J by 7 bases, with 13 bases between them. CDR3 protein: CASSYSRGTGEQYF. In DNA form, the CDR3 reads TGTGCCAGCAGTTACTCACGGGGAACTGGGGAGCAGTACTTC.

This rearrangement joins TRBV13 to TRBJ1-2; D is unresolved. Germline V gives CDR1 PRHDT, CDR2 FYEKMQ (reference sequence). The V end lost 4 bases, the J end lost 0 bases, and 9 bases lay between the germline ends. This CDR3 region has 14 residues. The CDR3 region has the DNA TGTGCCAGCAGCTCCTCAGCCCCTAACTATGGCTACACCTTC. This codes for CASSSSAPNYGYTF.

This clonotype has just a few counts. The DNA for the CDR3 is TGTGCCAGCAGCAAAGGGGACAGCCAAGAGACCCAGTACTTC. As protein: CASSKGDSQETQYF. The J gene is TRBJ2-5, the V gene TRBV21-1; TRBD1 is taken as the D call from the table, unchecked against the DNA. TRBV21-1 has pseudogene status. The CDR3 contains 14 residues.